The rows below give T cell receptor beta chains drawn from one sample of a study of response to subunit inactivated influenza vaccine. In TCRdb, the RT-PCR reads were re-called with MiXCR into one record per CDR3 protein. This sample has about 530,000 distinct CDR3 sequences, with approximately 13% found just once. The material was PBMCs from blood, obtained roughly 46 days after vaccination. The receptors stem from a man aged 45-65 years who received an inactivated influenza vaccine. CDR3s include the opening cysteine and the closing phenylalanine or tryptophan. A D gene is named only where the DNA matches it firmly. The size entry is marked missing in some rows and otherwise reads once, few, many or a size class.

>TRBD1|TRBJ2-2|few|TRBV5-1
TGCGCCAGCAGCTCGACAGGGAGCAGCACCGGGGAGCTGTTTTTT
CASSSTGSSTGELFF
>TRBD2|TRBJ2-1|-|TRBV6-5
TGTGCCAGCAGTTATCGGACTAGCCCCTACAATGAGCAGTTCTTC
CASSYRTSPYNEQFF
>TRBD1|TRBJ2-7|once|TRBV3-1
TGTGCCAGCAGCCAAACCGGGACAGCTGGCGAGCAGTACTTC
CASSQTGTAGEQYF
>TRBD2|TRBJ2-4|few|TRBV7-9
TGTGCCAGCAGCTCATCACTTAGCGGGATGAGGGACATTCAGTACTTC
CASSSSLSGMRDIQYF
>TRBD2|TRBJ2-1|-|TRBV7-6
TGTGCCAGCAGCAACCCTACTAGCGGGAGTTCCTACAATGAGCAGTTCTTC
CASSNPTSGSSYNEQFF
>-|TRBJ1-6|few|TRBV15
TGTGCCACCAGCAGAGGCCAAACCAATTCACCCCTCCACTTT
CATSRGQTNSPLHF
>-|TRBJ2-7|-|TRBV5-1
TGCGCCAGCAGCTTGGAGGGAGGACAGGTCTCCTACGAGCAGTACTTC
CASSLEGGQVSYEQYF
>TRBD2|TRBJ2-3|many|TRBV12-3/TRBV12-4
TGTGCCAGCACCCCTTCCGGGACTAGCGGTGCAGATACGCAGTATTTT
CASTPSGTSGADTQYF
>-|TRBJ2-1|-|TRBV9
TGTGCCAGCAGCGTCCGAATATTGAACAATGAGCAGTTCTTC
CASSVRILNNEQFF
>-|TRBJ1-3|few|TRBV15
TGTGCCACCAGCAGAGGGGGATTAGGAAACACCATATATTTT
CATSRGGLGNTIYF
>-|TRBJ1-6|-|TRBV5-8
TGTGCCAGTGTGGAAGGACCGAACTATAATTCACCCCTCCACTTT
CASVEGPNYNSPLHF
>TRBD1|TRBJ2-2|few|TRBV29-1
TGCAGCGTTGCCCCGGGACAGGGAGTAGCGAACACCGGGGAGCTGTTTTTT
CSVAPGQGVANTGELFF
>TRBD1|TRBJ1-2|-|TRBV7-3
TGTGCCAGCAGCATGACAGGGGGCGCTAACTATGGCTACACCTTC
CASSMTGGANYGYTF